Following are 23 T cell receptor beta chains from one sample sequenced in a study of blood T cell repertoires in COVID-19. The table came from immunoSEQ multiplex PCR; TCRdb's copy has only in-frame clones and leaves some out. Here the sample spans around 64,000 clones, roughly 84% being singletons. Sequenced: peripheral blood. The receptor source for this set is a man older than 75 in a cohort sampled during active COVID-19.

The chain is built from TRBV9 and TRBJ1-2; tentatively, D is TRBD1 (5 bases). The CDR3 totals 13 residues. Germline V gene data show CDR1 as SGDLS and CDR2 as YYNGEE. The V gene lost 4 bases and the J gene lost 8 bases, with 15 bases spanning the gap. This CDR3 is CASSPGRFYGYTF. The CDR3 DNA reads TGTGCCAGCAGCCCAGGGAGGTTCTACGGCTACACCTTC.

The gene calls are TRBV5-5 and TRBJ2-6, with D unclear. Germline V lookup: CDR1 SGHKS, CDR2 YYEKEE (reference sequence). CDR3 length equals 18 residues. V shed 0 bases and J shed 0 bases, with 13 bases lying between them. The CDR3 coding sequence is TGTGCCAGCAGCTTGGGTCCGCAGGCTAACTCTGGGGCCAACGTCCTGACTTTC. Its protein product is CASSLGPQANSGANVLTF.

The chain employs TRBV11-3 and TRBJ2-5; 7 nucleotides line up with TRBD2. CDR3 length: 16 amino acids. Unmatched junction bases numbered 15, after V lost 6 bases and J lost 5 bases. From germline, CDR1 is SGHNT and CDR2 YENEEA. The CDR3 DNA follows: TGTGCCAGCAGTCAAAATAGCGGGTTGGGGGGGGAGACCCAGTACTTC. It specifies CASSQNSGLGGETQYF.

The V gene is TRBV19, the J gene TRBJ1-5; no reliable D call. This CDR3 is built from 15 residues. Trimming took 0 bases from V and 1 from J, leaving 7 bases between them. CDR1 LNHDA and CDR2 SQIVND come from the germline V gene (reference sequence). The CDR3 nucleotides are TGTGCCAGTAGTATAGATCTCCAGAGCAATCAGCCCCAGCATTTT. Its protein is CASSIDLQSNQPQHF.

The V gene is TRBV9, the J gene TRBJ1-1; 8 bases are shared with TRBD1. The germline V gene encodes CDR1 SGDLS and CDR2 YYNGEE. Unmatched junction bases numbered 3, after V lost 4 bases and J lost 10 bases. CDR3 size: 11 residues. The CDR3 nucleotides are TGTGCCAGCAGCCCCGGGACAGGAGCTTTCTTT. Translating it yields CASSPGTGAFF. Variable domain in full (rest from reference TRBV9 and TRBJ1-1): DSGVTQTPKHLITATGQRVTLRCSPRSGDLSVYWYQQSLDQGLQFLIQYYNGEERAKGNILERFSAQQFPDLHSELNLSSLELGDSALYFCASSPGTGAFFGQGTRLTVV.

The V call is TRBV7-6, the J call TRBJ1-1; D unclear. Germline-derived CDR1 and CDR2 are SGHVS and FNYEAQ. The CDR3 is 16 amino acids. V dropped 1 base and J dropped 1 base, with 13 bases sitting between them. This chain's CDR3 is CASSLDSGRANTEAFF. Here the CDR3 DNA reads TGTGCCAGCAGCTTAGATTCTGGGCGGGCGAACACTGAAGCTTTCTTT.

The chain has TRBV11-2 and TRBJ2-7, with D tentatively TRBD2 (6 bases). The length of the CDR3 is 15 residues. V was trimmed by 2 bases and J by 0 bases, leaving 11 bases between them. The V gene's germline CDR1 is SGHAT and CDR2 FQNNGV. CDR3 sequence reads: CASSLLGRGSYEQYF. DNA for the CDR3: TGTGCCAGCAGCTTACTCGGGAGAGGCTCCTACGAGCAGTACTTC.

This chain uses TRBV10-1 with TRBJ1-1; 9 nucleotides align to TRBD1. This CDR3 has 15 residues. The trim removed 1 base at V and 7 bases at J, leaving 7 bases unmatched. Germline CDR1 WNHNN, CDR2 SYGVQD (reference sequence). The chain's CDR3 is CASSEFAPGQGEAFF. DNA for the CDR3: TGCGCCAGCAGTGAGTTTGCGCCGGGACAGGGTGAAGCTTTCTTT.

This clone was seen only a few times. The same CDR3 is also encoded by other DNA sequences in this sample. V is TRBV20-1 and J is TRBJ2-7; maybe TRBD2 (6 bases). CDR3 length: 11 residues. Looked up from germline, CDR1 is DFQATT and CDR2 is SNEGSKA (reference sequence). V lost 3 bases, J lost 3 bases, and 6 bases lay in between. CDR3 region: CSARGGYEQYF. The CDR3 DNA is TGCAGTGCTAGGGGGGGCTACGAGCAGTACTTC.

This clone appeared a few times. The chain uses TRBV6-4 and TRBJ2-1, with 15 nucleotides matching TRBD2. There are 16 residues in the CDR3. Germline CDR1 and CDR2: MRHNA and SNTAGT. J lost 5 bases, V lost 3 bases, and 2 bases had no gene match. CDR3 DNA: TGTGCCAGCAGTGATGGGACTAGCGGGGGGAACAATGAGCAGTTCTTC. As protein: CASSDGTSGGNNEQFF.

The genes are TRBV11-2 and TRBJ2-6; D uncertain. V gave up 2 bases and J gave up 0 bases, with 2 bases separating them. The germline gives CDR1 SGHAT, CDR2 FQNNGV. The CDR3 has 14 amino acids. CDR3 region: CASSLHSGANVLTF. DNA of the CDR3: TGTGCCAGCAGCTTACACTCTGGGGCCAACGTCCTGACTTTC.

The chain links TRBV2 to TRBJ2-5; D is perhaps TRBD2 (6 bases). CDR1 is SNHLY, CDR2 FYNNEI, per germline. CDR3 size: 15 residues. The V and J ends lost 5 bases and 1 base respectively, with 14 bases between them. This CDR3 is CASSRTRGTQETQYF. Here the CDR3 DNA reads TGTGCCAGCAGTCGAACGCGGGGCACCCAAGAGACCCAGTACTTC.

The rearrangement uses TRBV30 and TRBJ1-1; D may be TRBD1 (6 bases). V lost 2 bases, J lost 7 bases, and 8 bases lay in between. Germline assignment: CDR1 GTSNPN and CDR2 SVGIG (reference sequence). The CDR3 consists of 11 residues. CDR3 sequence reads: CAWSWGREAFF. In DNA form, the CDR3 reads TGTGCCTGGAGTTGGGGGCGTGAAGCTTTCTTT. Together with reference TRBV30 and TRBJ1-1, the CDR3 gives the full variable domain: SQTIHQWPATLVQPVGSPLSLECTVEGTSNPNLYWYRQAAGRGLQLLFYSVGIGQISSEVPQNLSASRPQDRQFILSSKKLLLSDSGFYLCAWSWGREAFFGQGTRLTVV.

This clone was recorded a few times. This chain joins TRBV12-3 or TRBV12-4 and TRBJ1-2; tentatively, D is TRBD1 (6 bases). The CDR3 runs to 13 residues. The V end was cut by 4 bases, the J end by 4 bases, with 10 bases between. CDR3 in DNA: TGTGCCAGCAGTTCCCGGGACACCTATGGCTACACCTTC. Its protein product is CASSSRDTYGYTF.

The rearrangement links TRBV3-1 (or the pseudogene TRBV3-2) to TRBJ2-4, with 12 positions matching TRBD2. After removal of 1 base from V and 8 bases from J, the junction contained 12 bases not matched to a gene. CDR3 length: 18 amino acids. Germline V lookup: CDR1 LGHDT, CDR2 YNNKEL (reference sequence). The CDR3 is CASSQVVLAGGPRDIQYF. CDR3 sequence (DNA): TGTGCCAGCAGCCAAGTAGTACTAGCGGGAGGCCCCCGGGACATTCAGTACTTC.

This chain links TRBV9 with TRBJ2-7; possibly TRBD2 for D (7 bases). Germline V gene data show CDR1 as SGDLS and CDR2 as YYNGEE. Trimming removed 0 bases from V and 2 bases from J, with 12 bases in between. CDR3 length equals 15 residues. In DNA, the CDR3 is TGTGCCAGCAGCGTAGGCGGCGGGGGCCCCTACGAGCAGTACTTC. This codes for CASSVGGGGPYEQYF.

V is TRBV19 and J is TRBJ1-2, with D unresolved. CDR1 is LNHDA, CDR2 SQIVND, per germline (reference sequence). The CDR3 contains 14 residues. V lost 3 bases, J lost 2 bases, and 10 bases lay in between. CDR3 nucleotides: TGTGCCAGTAGTATGAAACGGGGAAACTATGGCTACACCTTC. Protein product: CASSMKRGNYGYTF.

V is TRBV7-9 and J is TRBJ1-2; D perhaps matches TRBD1 (5 bases). The CDR3 consists of 14 residues. V lost 3 bases and J lost 1, with 9 bases in between. CDR1 SEHNR and CDR2 FQNEAQ come from the germline V gene (reference sequence). CDR3 region: CASSLDQGNYGYTF. The DNA of the CDR3 is TGTGCCAGCAGCTTGGACCAGGGTAACTATGGCTACACCTTC. The whole variable domain, filled in from reference TRBV7-9 and TRBJ1-2, reads DTGVSQNPRHKITKRGQNVTFRCDPISEHNRLYWYRQTLGQGPEFLTYFQNEAQLEKSRLLSDRFSAERPKGSFSTLEIQRTEQGDSAMYLCASSLDQGNYGYTFGSGTRLTVV.

The V call is TRBV10-3, the J call TRBJ1-1, with D possibly TRBD1 on 5 matching bases. The V gene's germline CDR1 is ENHRY and CDR2 SYGVKD. The CDR3 covers 16 residues. V shed 3 bases and J shed 3 bases, with 17 bases lying between them. The CDR3 sequence: CAISDADGHQDTEAFF. Written as DNA, the CDR3 is TGTGCCATCAGTGATGCGGACGGACACCAGGACACTGAAGCTTTCTTT.

The J gene is TRBJ1-1, the V gene TRBV4-3, with D unresolved. V lost 3 bases, J lost 3 bases, and 8 bases lay in between. The CDR3 covers 13 residues. Germline loops: CDR1 LGHNA, CDR2 YSLEER. The CDR3 sequence: CASSHLPDTEAFF. CDR3 DNA sequence: TGCGCCAGCAGCCATCTACCTGACACTGAAGCTTTCTTT.

By share, this clone ranks as medium-sized. In the same sample, other DNA sequences code for this CDR3. This chain links TRBV7-9 with TRBJ2-1, with 7 bases identical to TRBD2. In germline, CDR1 is SEHNR, CDR2 FQNEAQ (reference sequence). J lost 7 bases, V lost 0 bases, and 3 bases had no gene match. The CDR3 is made up of 14 amino acids. The CDR3 nucleotides read TGTGCCAGCAGCTTAGCGGGAGGGCTTAATGAGCAGTTCTTC. Translating it yields CASSLAGGLNEQFF.

This sequence joins TRBV6-2 or TRBV6-3 and TRBJ2-7; 9 nucleotides line up with TRBD1. Losses at the gene ends were 5 bases for V and 2 bases for J; bases not matched to a gene: 1. The CDR3 has 13 amino acids. From germline, CDR1 is MNHEY and CDR2 SVGEGT. CDR3 sequence (DNA): TGTGCCAGCAGTGACAGGGGGGCCTACGAGCAGTACTTC. It codes for CASSDRGAYEQYF.

J is TRBJ1-5 and V is TRBV11-3; perhaps TRBD1 as D (5 bases). Trimming took 3 bases from V and 0 from J, leaving 9 bases between them. Germline loops: CDR1 SGHNT, CDR2 YENEEA. CDR3 length equals 15 residues. CDR3 sequence (DNA): TGTGCCAGCAGCTTCTCCAGGGCTAGCAATCAGCCCCAGCATTTT. Encoded protein: CASSFSRASNQPQHF.